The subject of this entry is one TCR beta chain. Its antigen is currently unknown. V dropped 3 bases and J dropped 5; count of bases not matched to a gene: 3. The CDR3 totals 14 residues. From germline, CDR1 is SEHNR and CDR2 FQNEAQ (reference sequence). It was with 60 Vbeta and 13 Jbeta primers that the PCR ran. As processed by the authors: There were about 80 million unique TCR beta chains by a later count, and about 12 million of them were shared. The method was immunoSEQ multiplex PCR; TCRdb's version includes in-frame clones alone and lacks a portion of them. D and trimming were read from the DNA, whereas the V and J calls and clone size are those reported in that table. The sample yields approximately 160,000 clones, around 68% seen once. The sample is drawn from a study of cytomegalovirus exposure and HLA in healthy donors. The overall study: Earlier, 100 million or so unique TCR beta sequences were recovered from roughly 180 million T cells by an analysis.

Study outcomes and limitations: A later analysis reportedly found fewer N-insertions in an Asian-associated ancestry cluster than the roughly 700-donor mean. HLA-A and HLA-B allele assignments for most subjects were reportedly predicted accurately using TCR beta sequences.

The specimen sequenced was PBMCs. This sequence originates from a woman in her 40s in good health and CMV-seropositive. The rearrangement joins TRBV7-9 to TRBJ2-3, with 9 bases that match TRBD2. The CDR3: CASSLGLAVDTQYF. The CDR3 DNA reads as TGTGCCAGCAGCTTGGGACTAGCCGTAGATACGCAGTATTTT.